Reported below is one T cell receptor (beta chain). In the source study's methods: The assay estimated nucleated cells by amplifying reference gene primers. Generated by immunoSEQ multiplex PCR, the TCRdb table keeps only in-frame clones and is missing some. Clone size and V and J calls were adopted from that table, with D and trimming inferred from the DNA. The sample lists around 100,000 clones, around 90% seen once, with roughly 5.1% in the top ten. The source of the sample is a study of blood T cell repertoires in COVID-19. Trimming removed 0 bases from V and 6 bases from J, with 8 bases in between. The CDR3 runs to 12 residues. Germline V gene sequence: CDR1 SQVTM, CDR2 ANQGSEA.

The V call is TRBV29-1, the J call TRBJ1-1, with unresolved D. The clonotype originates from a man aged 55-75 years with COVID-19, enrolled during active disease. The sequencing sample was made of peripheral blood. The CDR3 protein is CSVEEEGAEAFF. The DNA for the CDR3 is TGCAGCGTTGAAGAAGAAGGAGCTGAAGCTTTCTTT.